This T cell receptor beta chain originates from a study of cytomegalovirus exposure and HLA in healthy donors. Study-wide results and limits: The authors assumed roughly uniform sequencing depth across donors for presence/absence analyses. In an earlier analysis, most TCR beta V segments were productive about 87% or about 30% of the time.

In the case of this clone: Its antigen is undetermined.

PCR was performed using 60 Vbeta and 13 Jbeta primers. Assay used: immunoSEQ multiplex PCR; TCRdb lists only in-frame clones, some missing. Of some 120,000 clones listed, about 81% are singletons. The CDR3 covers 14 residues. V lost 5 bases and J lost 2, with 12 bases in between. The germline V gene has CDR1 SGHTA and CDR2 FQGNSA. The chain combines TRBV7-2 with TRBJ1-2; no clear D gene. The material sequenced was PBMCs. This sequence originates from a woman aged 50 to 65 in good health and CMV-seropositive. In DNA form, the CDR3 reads TGTGCCAGCAGCCCCTCGACAAGCAACTATGGCTACACCTTC. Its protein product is CASSPSTSNYGYTF.